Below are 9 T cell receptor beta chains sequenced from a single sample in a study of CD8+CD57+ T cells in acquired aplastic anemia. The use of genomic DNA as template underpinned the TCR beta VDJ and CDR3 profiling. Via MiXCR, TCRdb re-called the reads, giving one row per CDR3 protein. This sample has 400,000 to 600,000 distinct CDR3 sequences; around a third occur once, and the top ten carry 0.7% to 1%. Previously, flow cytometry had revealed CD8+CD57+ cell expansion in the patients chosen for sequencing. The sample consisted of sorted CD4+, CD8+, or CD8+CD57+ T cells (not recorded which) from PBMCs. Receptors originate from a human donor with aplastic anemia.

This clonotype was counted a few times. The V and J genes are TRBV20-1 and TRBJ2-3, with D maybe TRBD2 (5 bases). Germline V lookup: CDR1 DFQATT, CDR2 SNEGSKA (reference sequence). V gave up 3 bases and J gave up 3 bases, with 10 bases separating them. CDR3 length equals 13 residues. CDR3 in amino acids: CSASFPGTDTQYF. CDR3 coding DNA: TGCAGTGCTAGTTTTCCGGGGACAGATACGCAGTATTTT.

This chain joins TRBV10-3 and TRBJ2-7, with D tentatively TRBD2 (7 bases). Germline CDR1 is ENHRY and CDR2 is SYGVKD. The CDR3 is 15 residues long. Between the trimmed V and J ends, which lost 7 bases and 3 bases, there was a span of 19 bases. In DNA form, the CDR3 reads TGTGCCATCAAGCGGGACACTAACGGGTACTACGAGCAGTACTTC. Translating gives CAIKRDTNGYYEQYF.

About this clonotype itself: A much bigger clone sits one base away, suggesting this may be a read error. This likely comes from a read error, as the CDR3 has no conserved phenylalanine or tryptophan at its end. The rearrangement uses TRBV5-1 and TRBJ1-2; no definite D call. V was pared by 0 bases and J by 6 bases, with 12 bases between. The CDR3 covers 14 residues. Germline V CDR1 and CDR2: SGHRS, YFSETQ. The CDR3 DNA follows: TGCGCCAGCAGCTTGGCCGTCGGTGGGGATGGCTACACCCTC. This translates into CASSLAVGGDGYTL.

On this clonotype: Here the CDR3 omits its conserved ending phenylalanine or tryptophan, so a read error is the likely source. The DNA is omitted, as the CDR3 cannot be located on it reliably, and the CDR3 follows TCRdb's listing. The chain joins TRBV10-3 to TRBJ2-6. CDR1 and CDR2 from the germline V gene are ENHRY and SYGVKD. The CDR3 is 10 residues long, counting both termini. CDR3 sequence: CAISDHHLTS.

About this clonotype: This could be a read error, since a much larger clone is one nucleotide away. CDR3 in amino acids: CASSRKPGQGETRYF. The CDR3 coding sequence is TGTGCCAGCAGTCGTAAACCGGGACAGGGTGAGACCCGGTACTTC. The chain uses TRBV6-1 and TRBJ2-5; TRBD1 aligns across 9 bases. The CDR3 is made up of 15 amino acids. Looked up from germline, CDR1 is MNHNS and CDR2 is SASEGT.

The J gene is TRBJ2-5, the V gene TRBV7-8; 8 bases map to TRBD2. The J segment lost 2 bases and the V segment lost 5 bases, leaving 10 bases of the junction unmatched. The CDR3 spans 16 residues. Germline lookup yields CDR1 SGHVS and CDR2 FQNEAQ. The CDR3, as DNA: TGTGCCAGCAGCCTGGTCCGACTAGCGAGACAAGAGACCCAGTACTTC. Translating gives CASSLVRLARQETQYF.

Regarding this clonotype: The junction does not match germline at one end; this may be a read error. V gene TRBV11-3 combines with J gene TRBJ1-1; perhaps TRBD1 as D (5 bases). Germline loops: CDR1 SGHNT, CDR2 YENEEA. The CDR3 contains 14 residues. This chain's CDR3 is CAGSRTTANTEAFF. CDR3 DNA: TGTGCCGGCAGCCGAACGACAGCGAACACTGAAGCTTTCTTT.

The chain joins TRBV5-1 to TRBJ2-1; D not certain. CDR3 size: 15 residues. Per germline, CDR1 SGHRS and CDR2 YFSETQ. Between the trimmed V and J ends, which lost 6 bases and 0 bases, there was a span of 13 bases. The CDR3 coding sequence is TGCGCCAGCAACTCGTCCGTCAGCTCCTACAATGAGCAGTTCTTC. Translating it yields CASNSSVSSYNEQFF.

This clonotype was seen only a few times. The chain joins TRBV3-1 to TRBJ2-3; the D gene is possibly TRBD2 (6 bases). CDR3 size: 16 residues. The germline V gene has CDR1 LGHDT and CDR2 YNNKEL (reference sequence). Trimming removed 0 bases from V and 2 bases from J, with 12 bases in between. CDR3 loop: CASSQDRTSFTDTQYF. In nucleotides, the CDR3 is TGTGCCAGCAGCCAAGATAGAACTAGCTTCACAGATACGCAGTATTTT.